A selection of T cell receptor beta chains follows, all from one sample in a study of cytomegalovirus exposure and HLA in healthy donors. TCRdb's table, derived via immunoSEQ multiplex PCR, lists solely in-frame clones and lacks some. The sample has tens of thousands of clones. The sequencing sample was made of PBMCs. Receptors originate from a man between 18 and 35 years old in good health and CMV-seropositive. Both conserved end residues are trimmed from each CDR3. The order of the fields is V gene, J gene, CDR3 protein.

TRBV18,TRBJ2-3,ASSPPEGRADTQY
TRBV7-2,TRBJ2-5,ASSLQGGGETQY
TRBV7-8,TRBJ1-2,ASSPNRDRGRYT
TRBV27,TRBJ1-1,ASSPQGRGTEAF
TRBV28,TRBJ2-2,ASTTPWDRGSAGELF
TRBV7-6,TRBJ2-1,ASSFSSGSSYNEQF
TRBV7-2,TRBJ1-4,ASSLDWTENEKLF
TRBV6-5,TRBJ1-1,ASSYQLNTEAF
TRBV7-9,TRBJ2-3,ASSRDSTDTQY
TRBV27,TRBJ2-7,ASSSGGTSGEQY
TRBV6-1,TRBJ2-1,ASRKPGLPNNEQF
TRBV11-3,TRBJ2-1,ASSETSPTGINEQF
TRBV11-2,TRBJ1-1,ASSFGTEAF
TRBV27,TRBJ1-4,ASSSIKTGGANEKLF
TRBV29-1,TRBJ1-2,SVGGTDWSGYT
TRBV7-8,TRBJ2-1,ASSQSRDRRNEQF
TRBV27,TRBJ2-7,ASSLSVRTSGRSEQY
TRBV25-1,TRBJ2-7,ASSEQGTGIGEQY
TRBV6-6,TRBJ2-7,ASSRDPGLGRY
TRBV6-6,TRBJ1-2,ASSYSMGGGFIGYT
TRBV27,TRBJ2-3,ASSLVTSTDTQY
TRBV11-2,TRBJ2-7,ASSVSGIYEQY
TRBV19,TRBJ2-5,ASSIPTGGEETQY
TRBV11-2,TRBJ2-7,ASSSPRGEQY
TRBV4-1,TRBJ2-5,ASSQDRDRGETQY
TRBV5-1,TRBJ2-7,ASSSGPSGDYEQY
TRBV2,TRBJ2-1,ASTNPRRLVGVYEQF
TRBV13,TRBJ2-3,ASSTTGGKTDTQY
TRBV10-2,TRBJ2-3,ATTRSGRTDTQY
TRBV5-4,TRBJ2-6,ASSAGDIGSGANVLT
TRBV2,TRBJ1-3,ASSEGHISGNTIY
TRBV19,TRBJ1-1,ASSIGGDTEAF
TRBV6-6,TRBJ2-1,ASSRGSEQF
TRBV4-1,TRBJ2-3,ASSQDPGLAGGRGRTDTQY
TRBV25-1,TRBJ2-7,ASSESGASEQY
TRBV5-6,TRBJ2-7,ASSLARHQPSYEQY
TRBV6-1,TRBJ2-3,ASSELGGFDTDTQY
TRBV28,TRBJ2-3,ASTGTESTDTQY
TRBV28,TRBJ2-3,ASGDGSTDTQY
TRBV18,TRBJ2-2,ASSPPGNTGELF
TRBV28,TRBJ2-3,ASSLSSEQY
TRBV9,TRBJ2-7,ASSVQGQGSYEQY
TRBV28,TRBJ1-5,ASSRADRKNQPQH
TRBV7-9,TRBJ1-1,ASSPRNTEAF
TRBV28,TRBJ1-2,ASSSLATGGGYT